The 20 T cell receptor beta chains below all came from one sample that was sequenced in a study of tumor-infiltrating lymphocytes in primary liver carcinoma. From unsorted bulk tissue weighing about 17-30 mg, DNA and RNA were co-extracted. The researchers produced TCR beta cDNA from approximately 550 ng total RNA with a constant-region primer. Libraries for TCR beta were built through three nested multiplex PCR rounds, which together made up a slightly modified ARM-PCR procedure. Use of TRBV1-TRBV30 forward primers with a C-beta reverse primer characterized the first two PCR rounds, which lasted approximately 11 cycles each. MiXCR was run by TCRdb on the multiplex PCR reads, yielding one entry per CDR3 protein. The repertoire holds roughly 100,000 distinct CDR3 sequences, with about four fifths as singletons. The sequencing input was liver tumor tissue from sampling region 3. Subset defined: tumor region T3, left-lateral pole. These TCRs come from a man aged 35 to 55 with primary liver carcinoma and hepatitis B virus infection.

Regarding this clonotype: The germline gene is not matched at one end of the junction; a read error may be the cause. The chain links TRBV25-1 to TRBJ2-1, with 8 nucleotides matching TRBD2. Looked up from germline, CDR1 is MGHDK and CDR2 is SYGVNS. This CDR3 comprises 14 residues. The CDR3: CVSSETSVYNEQFF. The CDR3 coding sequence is TGTGTCAGCAGTGAGACTAGCGTTTACAATGAGCAGTTCTTC.

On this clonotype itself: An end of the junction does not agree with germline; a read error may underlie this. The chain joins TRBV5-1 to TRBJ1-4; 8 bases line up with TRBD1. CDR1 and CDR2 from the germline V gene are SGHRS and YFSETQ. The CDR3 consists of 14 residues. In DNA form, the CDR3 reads TGCGCCGGCAGAAGGACAGGGCCAGAGGAAAAACTGTTTTTC. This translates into CAGRRTGPEEKLFF.

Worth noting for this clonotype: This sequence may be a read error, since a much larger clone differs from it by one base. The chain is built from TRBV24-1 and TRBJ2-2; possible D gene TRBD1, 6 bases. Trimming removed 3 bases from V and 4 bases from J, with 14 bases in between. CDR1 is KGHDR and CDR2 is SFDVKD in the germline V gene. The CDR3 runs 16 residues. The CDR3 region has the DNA TGTGCCACCAGTGATCCCACCGGACAGAGCACCGGGGAGCTGTTTTTT. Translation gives CATSDPTGQSTGELFF.

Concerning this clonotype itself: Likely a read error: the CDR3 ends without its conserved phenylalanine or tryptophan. The CDR3 DNA reads as TGTGCCAGCAGAAGGGCCTCCTCGAGGGAGACCCAGTACTCC. It codes for CASRRASSRETQYS. The V call is TRBV6-1, the J call TRBJ2-5; no definite D call. The CDR3 sequence is 14 residues long. V lost 6 bases and J lost 5, with 16 bases in between. Germline CDR1 reads MNHNS; CDR2 reads SASEGT.

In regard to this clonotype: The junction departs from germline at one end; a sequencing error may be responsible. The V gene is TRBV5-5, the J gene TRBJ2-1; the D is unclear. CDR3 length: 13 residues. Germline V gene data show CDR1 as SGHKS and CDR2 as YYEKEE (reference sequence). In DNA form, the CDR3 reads TGTGCCATCAGCTACCGAACGGGCAATGAGCAGATCTTC. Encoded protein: CAISYRTGNEQIF.

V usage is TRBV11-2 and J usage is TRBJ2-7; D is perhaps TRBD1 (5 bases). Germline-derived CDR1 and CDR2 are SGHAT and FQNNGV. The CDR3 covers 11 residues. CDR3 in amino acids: CVSAKGVEQYF. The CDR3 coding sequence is TGTGTCAGTGCAAAAGGGGTTGAGCAGTACTTC.

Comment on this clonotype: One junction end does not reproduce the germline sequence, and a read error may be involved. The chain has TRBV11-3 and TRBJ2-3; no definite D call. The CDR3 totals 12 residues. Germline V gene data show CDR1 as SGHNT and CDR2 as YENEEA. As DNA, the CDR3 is TGTGCCGGCAGCTTCAATGAATATATGCAGTATTTT. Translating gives CAGSFNEYMQYF. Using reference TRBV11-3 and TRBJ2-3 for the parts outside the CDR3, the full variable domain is EAGVVQSPRYKIIEKKQPVAFWCNPISGHNTLYWYLQNLGQGPELLIRYENEEAVDDSQLPKDRFSAERLKGVDSTLKIQPAELGDSAVYLCAGSFNEYMQYFGPGTRLTVL.

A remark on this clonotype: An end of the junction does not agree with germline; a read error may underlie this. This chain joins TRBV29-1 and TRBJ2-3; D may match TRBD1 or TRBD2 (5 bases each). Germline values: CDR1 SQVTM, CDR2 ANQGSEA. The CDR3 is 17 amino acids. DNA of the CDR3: TGTAGCGCCCCGACAGCGAGATCCCTAGGGTTGTCGACTACGCAGTATTTT. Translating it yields CSAPTARSLGLSTTQYF.

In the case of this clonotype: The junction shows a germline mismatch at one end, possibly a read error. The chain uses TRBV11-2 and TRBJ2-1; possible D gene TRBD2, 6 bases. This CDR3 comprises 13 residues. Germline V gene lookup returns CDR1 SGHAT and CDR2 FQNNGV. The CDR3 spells CAIPGASRRELFF. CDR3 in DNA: TGTGCCATCCCCGGGGCTAGCAGGAGGGAGCTGTTCTTC.

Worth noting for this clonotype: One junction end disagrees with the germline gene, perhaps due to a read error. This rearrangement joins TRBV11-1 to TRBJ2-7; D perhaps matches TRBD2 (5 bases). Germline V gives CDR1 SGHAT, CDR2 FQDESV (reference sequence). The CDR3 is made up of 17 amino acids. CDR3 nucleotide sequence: TGTGCCAGCAGCTTAGGGCCGGCGGGTGGAAACTCCCACGAGCAGTACTTC. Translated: CASSLGPAGGNSHEQYF.

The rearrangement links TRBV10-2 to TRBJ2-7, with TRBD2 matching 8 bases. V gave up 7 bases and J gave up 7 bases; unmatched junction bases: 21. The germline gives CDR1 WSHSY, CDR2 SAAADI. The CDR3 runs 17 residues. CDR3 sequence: CASTSSGTNGRANEQYF. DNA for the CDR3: TGCGCCAGCACCTCATCCGGGACTAACGGGAGGGCCAATGAGCAGTACTTC.

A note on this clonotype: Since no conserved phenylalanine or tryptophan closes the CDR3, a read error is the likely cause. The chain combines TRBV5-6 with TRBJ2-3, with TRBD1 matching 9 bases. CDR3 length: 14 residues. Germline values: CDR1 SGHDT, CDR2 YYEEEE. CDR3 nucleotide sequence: TGTGCCAGCAGCCAACAGGGGGCAACAGAAACGCAGTATTTG. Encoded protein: CASSQQGATETQYL.

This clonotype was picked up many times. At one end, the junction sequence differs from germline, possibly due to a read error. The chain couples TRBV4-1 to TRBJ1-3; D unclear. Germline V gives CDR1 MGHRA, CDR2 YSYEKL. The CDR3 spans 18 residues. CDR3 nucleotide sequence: TGCGCCAGCAGCCAAGATGGGGAACCTGGGCTCTCTGGAGACACCATATATTTT. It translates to CASSQDGEPGLSGDTIYF.

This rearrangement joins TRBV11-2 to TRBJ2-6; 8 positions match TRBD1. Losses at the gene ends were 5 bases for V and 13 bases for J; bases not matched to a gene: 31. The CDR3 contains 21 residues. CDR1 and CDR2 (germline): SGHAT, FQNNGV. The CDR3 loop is CASSMVGDRGISLSGVNVLTF. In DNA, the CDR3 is TGTGCCAGCAGCATGGTGGGAGACAGGGGCATTTCCCTCTCTGGGGTCAATGTCCTGACTTTC.

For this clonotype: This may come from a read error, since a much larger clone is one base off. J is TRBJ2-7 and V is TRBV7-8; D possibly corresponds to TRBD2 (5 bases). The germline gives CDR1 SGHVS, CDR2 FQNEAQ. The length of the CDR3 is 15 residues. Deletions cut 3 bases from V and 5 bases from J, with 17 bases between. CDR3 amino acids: CASSFQRNYHNEQYF. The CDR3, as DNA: TGTGCCAGCAGCTTCCAGCGGAACTACCATAACGAGCAGTACTTC. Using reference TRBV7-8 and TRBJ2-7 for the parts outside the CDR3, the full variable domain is GAGVSQSPRYKVAKRGQDVALRCDPISGHVSLFWYQQALGQGPEFLTYFQNEAQLDKSGLPSDRFFAERPEGSVSTLKIQRTQQEDSAVYLCASSFQRNYHNEQYFGPGTRLTVT.

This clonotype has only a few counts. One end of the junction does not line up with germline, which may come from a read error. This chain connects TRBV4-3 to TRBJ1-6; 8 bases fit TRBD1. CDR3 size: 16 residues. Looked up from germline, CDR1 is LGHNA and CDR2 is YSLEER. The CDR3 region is CASSSCDRGRNSPLHF. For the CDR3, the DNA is TGTGCCAGCAGCTCCTGTGACAGGGGAAGGAATTCACCTCTCCACTTT.

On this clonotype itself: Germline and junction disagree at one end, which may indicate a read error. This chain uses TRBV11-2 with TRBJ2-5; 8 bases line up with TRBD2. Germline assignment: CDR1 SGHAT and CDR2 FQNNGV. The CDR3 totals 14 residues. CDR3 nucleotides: TGTGCCAACAGCTTCAGCGGGGGACAAGATACCCAGTGCTTC. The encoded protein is CANSFSGGQDTQCF. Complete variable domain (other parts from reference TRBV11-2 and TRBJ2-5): EAGVAQSPRYKIIEKRQSVAFWCNPISGHATLYWYQQILGQGPKLLIQFQNNGVVDDSQLPKDRFSAERLKGVDSTLKIQPAKLEDSAVYLCANSFSGGQDTQCFGPGTRLLVL.

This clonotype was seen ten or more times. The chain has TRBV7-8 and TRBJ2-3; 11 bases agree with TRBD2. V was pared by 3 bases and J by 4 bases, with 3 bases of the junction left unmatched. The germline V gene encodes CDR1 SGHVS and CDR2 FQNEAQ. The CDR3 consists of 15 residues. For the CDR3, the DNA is TGTGCCAGCAGCTTCTTAGCGGGAGGGCCAGATACGCAGTATTTT. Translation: CASSFLAGGPDTQYF.

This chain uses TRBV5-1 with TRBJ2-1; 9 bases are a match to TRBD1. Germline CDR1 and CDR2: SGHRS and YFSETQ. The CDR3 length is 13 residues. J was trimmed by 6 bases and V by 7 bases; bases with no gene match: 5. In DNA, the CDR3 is TGCGCCAGCTGTTTGACAGGGGGCAATGAGCAGTTCTTC. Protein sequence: CASCLTGGNEQFF.

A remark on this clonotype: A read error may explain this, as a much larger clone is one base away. CDR3 nucleotides: TGTGTCAGTAGGACGGGACAGGGGGTTGGAGGGACTGAAGCTTTCTTT. It specifies CVSRTGQGVGGTEAFF. The V and J genes are TRBV19 and TRBJ1-1; 11 nucleotides agree with TRBD1. Germline V lookup: CDR1 LNHDA, CDR2 SQIVND (reference sequence). This CDR3 is built from 16 residues.